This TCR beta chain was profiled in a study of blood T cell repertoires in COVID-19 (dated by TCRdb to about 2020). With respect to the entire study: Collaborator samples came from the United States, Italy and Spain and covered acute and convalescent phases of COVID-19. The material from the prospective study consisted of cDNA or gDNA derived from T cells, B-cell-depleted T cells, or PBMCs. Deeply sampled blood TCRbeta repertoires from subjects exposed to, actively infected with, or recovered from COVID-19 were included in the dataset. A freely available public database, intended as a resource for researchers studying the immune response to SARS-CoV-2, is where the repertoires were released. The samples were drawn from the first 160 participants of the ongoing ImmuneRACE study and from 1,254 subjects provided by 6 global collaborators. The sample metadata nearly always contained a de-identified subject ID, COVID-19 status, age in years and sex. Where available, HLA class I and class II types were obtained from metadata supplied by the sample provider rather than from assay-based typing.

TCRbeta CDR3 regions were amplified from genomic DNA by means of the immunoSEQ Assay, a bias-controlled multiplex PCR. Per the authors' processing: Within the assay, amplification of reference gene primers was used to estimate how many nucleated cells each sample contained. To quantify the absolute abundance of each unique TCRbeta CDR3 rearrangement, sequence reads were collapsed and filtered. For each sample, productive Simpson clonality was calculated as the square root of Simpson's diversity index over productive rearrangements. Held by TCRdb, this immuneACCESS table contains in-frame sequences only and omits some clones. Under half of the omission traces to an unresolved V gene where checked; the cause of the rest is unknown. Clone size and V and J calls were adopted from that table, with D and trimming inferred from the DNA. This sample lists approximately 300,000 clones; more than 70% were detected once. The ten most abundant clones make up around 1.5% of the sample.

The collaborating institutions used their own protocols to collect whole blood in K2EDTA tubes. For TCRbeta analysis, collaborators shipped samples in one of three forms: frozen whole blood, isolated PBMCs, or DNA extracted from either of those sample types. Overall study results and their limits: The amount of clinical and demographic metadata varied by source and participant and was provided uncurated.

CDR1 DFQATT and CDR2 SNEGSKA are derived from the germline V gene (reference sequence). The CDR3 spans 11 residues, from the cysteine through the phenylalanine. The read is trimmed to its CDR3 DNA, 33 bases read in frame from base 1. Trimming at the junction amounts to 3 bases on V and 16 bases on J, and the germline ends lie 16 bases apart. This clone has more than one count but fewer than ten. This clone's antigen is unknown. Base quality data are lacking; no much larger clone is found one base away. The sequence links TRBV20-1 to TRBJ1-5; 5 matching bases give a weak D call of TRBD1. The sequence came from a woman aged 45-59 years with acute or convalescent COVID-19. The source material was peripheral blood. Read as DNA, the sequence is TGCAGTGCTAGCTGGGGGGGTGTGGTCCATTTT. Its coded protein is CSASWGGVVHF.